The 16 T cell receptor beta chains in this list originate from one sample, sequenced in a study of blood T cell repertoires in COVID-19. The method was immunoSEQ multiplex PCR; TCRdb's version includes in-frame clones alone and lacks a portion of them. Of roughly 250,000 clones in the sample, about 85% were seen once. Sequenced input: peripheral blood. The source of these receptors is a man aged 40-50 years with acute or convalescent COVID-19.

The chain carries TRBV6-2 or TRBV6-3 and TRBJ2-3, with a tentative D call TRBD2 (5 bases). V shed 5 bases and J shed 6 bases, with 6 bases lying between them. Germline V lookup: CDR1 MNHEY, CDR2 SVGEGT. This CDR3 comprises 11 residues. The CDR3 spells CASSRGDTQYF. In DNA, the CDR3 is TGTGCCAGCAGTCGAGGGGATACGCAGTATTTT.

The J gene is TRBJ1-5, the V gene TRBV11-2; weak D call: TRBD1 (5 bases). Germline values: CDR1 SGHAT, CDR2 FQNNGV. V gave up 2 bases and J gave up 7 bases, with 15 bases separating them. This CDR3 has 15 residues. The DNA for the CDR3 is TGTGCCAGCAGCTTAACGCCGGGACTGGGACAGCCCCAGCATTTT. Translated: CASSLTPGLGQPQHF.

The V call is TRBV5-1, the J call TRBJ2-7; a possible D gene is TRBD2 (5 bases). V was cut by 0 bases and J by 3 bases, with 10 bases left in between. This CDR3 is built from 14 residues. The germline CDR1 and CDR2 sequences are SGHRS and YFSETQ. Here the CDR3 reads CASSLDPRDYEQYF. In DNA, the CDR3 is TGCGCCAGCAGCTTGGACCCCCGGGACTACGAGCAGTACTTC.

The chain links TRBV7-6 to TRBJ1-5; D not certain. The CDR3 contains 16 residues. Trimming took 5 bases from V and 0 from J, leaving 14 bases between them. CDR1 SGHVS and CDR2 FNYEAQ come from the germline V gene. CDR3 sequence (DNA): TGTGCCAGCAGCATGGAGGGCTTGAATAGCAATCAGCCCCAGCATTTT. Amino acids: CASSMEGLNSNQPQHF.

The gene calls are TRBV29-1 and TRBJ1-5; possibly TRBD1 for D (6 bases). This CDR3 contains 18 residues. CDR1 is SQVTM and CDR2 is ANQGSEA in the germline V gene. V lost 4 bases and J 0 bases, leaving 22 bases between the germline ends. CDR3 nucleotides: TGCAGCGTTGTGGGGGGGCCCCTATACCGATATAGCAATCAGCCCCAGCATTTT. Residues: CSVVGGPLYRYSNQPQHF.

The chain joins TRBV6-5 to TRBJ1-2; 10 bases line up with TRBD1. The CDR3 length is 14 residues. V shed 6 bases, J shed 6 bases, and the junction held 7 bases outside the gene matches. Germline-derived CDR1 and CDR2 are MNHEY and SVGAGI. CDR3 residues: CASRSAGTGDGYTF. CDR3 coding DNA: TGTGCCAGCAGATCAGCCGGGACAGGGGATGGCTACACCTTC.

J is TRBJ2-3 and V is TRBV5-6; 9 nucleotides line up with TRBD1. The CDR3 sequence is 16 residues long. CDR1 is SGHDT and CDR2 is YYEEEE in the germline V gene. The V and J ends lost 4 bases and 4 bases, in that order; junction bases with no gene match: 10. The CDR3 is CASSRGTGKAADTQYF. For the CDR3, the DNA is TGTGCCAGCAGCCGGGGGACAGGGAAAGCCGCAGATACGCAGTATTTT.

The chain uses TRBV10-1 and TRBJ1-4, with TRBD1 matching over 8 bases. Losses at the gene ends were 0 bases for V and 0 bases for J; bases not matched to a gene: 9. Per germline, CDR1 WNHNN and CDR2 SYGVQD (reference sequence). This CDR3 has 19 residues. CDR3 loop: CASSESWLGQVATNEKLFF. The CDR3 DNA reads as TGCGCCAGCAGTGAGTCGTGGTTGGGACAGGTTGCAACTAATGAAAAACTGTTTTTT.

This chain connects TRBV2 to TRBJ2-2, with D possibly being TRBD1 (5 bases). This CDR3 region has 17 residues. V dropped 10 bases and J dropped 6 bases, with 27 bases sitting between them. CDR1 and CDR2 from the germline V gene are SNHLY and FYNNEI. The CDR3 region is CATSNSWQGAVSGELFF. DNA of the CDR3: TGTGCCACCTCGAATTCGTGGCAGGGTGCCGTTTCCGGGGAGCTGTTTTTT.

The CDR3 DNA follows: TGTGCCAGCAGTTACTCGAACAGGGGGCTTTACGAGCAGTACTTC. Translating gives CASSYSNRGLYEQYF. The V gene is TRBV6-5, the J gene TRBJ2-7; TRBD1 aligns across 9 bases. Trimming removed 0 bases from V and 4 bases from J; junction bases left unmatched: 4. The CDR3 runs 15 residues. Germline V lookup: CDR1 MNHEY, CDR2 SVGAGI.

The rearrangement joins TRBV4-1 to TRBJ1-6; D not certain. The CDR3 has 17 residues. V was shortened by 0 bases and J by 6 bases, with 15 bases between the two germline ends. From germline, CDR1 is MGHRA and CDR2 YSYEKL. The CDR3 region has the DNA TGCGCCAGCAGCCAAGATCGGCACACGGAGGGTAATTCACCCCTCCACTTT. Protein product: CASSQDRHTEGNSPLHF.

In its sample, this clone was seen once. The CDR3 DNA reads TGTGCCAGCAGTTACTCCGGGACACCCGGTGGCTACACCTTC. Amino acid sequence: CASSYSGTPGGYTF. This chain joins TRBV6-5 and TRBJ1-2; D perhaps matches TRBD1 (6 bases). The CDR3 spans 14 residues. Germline V gives CDR1 MNHEY, CDR2 SVGAGI. The V end lost 0 bases, the J end lost 7 bases, and 12 bases lay between the germline ends.

This clone came up a few times. This sequence joins TRBV5-1 and TRBJ1-2; D might be TRBD1 (5 bases). V was pared by 0 bases and J by 6 bases, with 9 bases between. The V gene's germline CDR1 is SGHRS and CDR2 YFSETQ. The CDR3 has 13 residues. CDR3 region: CASSLGTPDGYTF. The CDR3 DNA is TGCGCCAGCAGCTTGGGGACACCCGATGGCTACACCTTC.

The V and J genes are TRBV27 and TRBJ1-5; D may be TRBD1 (6 bases). Trimming took 0 bases from V and 6 from J, leaving 15 bases between them. In germline, CDR1 is MNHEY, CDR2 SMNVEV (reference sequence). The CDR3 extends over 16 amino acids. CDR3 sequence: CASSLSRGGAGQPQHF. CDR3 DNA sequence: TGTGCCAGCAGTTTATCGAGGGGGGGCGCAGGTCAGCCCCAGCATTTT.

The CDR3 spells CASTPPTGDEQYF. The CDR3 DNA follows: TGCGCCAGCACCCCCCCAACGGGGGACGAGCAGTACTTC. This rearrangement joins TRBV4-1 to TRBJ2-7; maybe TRBD2 (6 bases). Germline CDR1 and CDR2: MGHRA and YSYEKL. Trimming shortened V by 7 bases and J by 5 bases, and 15 bases separated the two germline ends. The CDR3 is 13 amino acids.

This clone came up a few times. The rearrangement joins TRBV25-1 to TRBJ1-1; weak D call: TRBD1 (5 bases). V lost 2 bases and J 4 bases, leaving 11 bases between the germline ends. This CDR3 has 14 amino acids. CDR1 is MGHDK and CDR2 is SYGVNS in the germline V gene. The CDR3 coding sequence is TGTGCCAGCAGTGAAGCGGGGGAGAGCACTGAAGCTTTCTTT. Encoded protein: CASSEAGESTEAFF.